These 28 T cell receptor beta chains originate from one sample sequenced in a study of beta chain features in type 1 diabetes. Overall study results and limits: TCRB CDR3 length was moderately but significantly reduced in all four CD4+ subsets of Type 1 diabetes patients.

The sequenced template was cDNA made from the entire isolated RNA. The method was immunoSEQ multiplex PCR; TCRdb's version includes in-frame clones alone and lacks a portion of them. The table lists about 360,000 clones, over 9.5% of them singletons, with about 0.01% in the top ten. The antigens for these receptors are not known. The sample comprised naive CD4+ T cells from blood. The receptors stem from a woman younger than 30 with type 1 diabetes.

This clone was detected only a few times. The V call is TRBV29-1, the J call TRBJ2-4, with TRBD1 identical over 11 bases. The V segment lost 7 bases and the J segment 7 bases; nucleotides outside the gene matches: 6. CDR3 length: 13 amino acids. CDR1 and CDR2 (germline): SQVTM, ANQGSEA. CDR3 DNA sequence: TGCAGCGGCGGACAGGGGGCGGGGAACATTCAGTACTTC. Its protein is CSGGQGAGNIQYF.

V is TRBV10-3 and J is TRBJ1-2; unclear D gene. Trimming took 0 bases from V and 5 from J, leaving 13 bases between them. CDR3 size: 15 residues. Per the germline V gene, CDR1 is ENHRY and CDR2 is SYGVKD. The DNA of the CDR3 is TGTGCCATCAGTGAGTCCCGGGATCGAGGATATGGCTACACCTTC. This gives the protein CAISESRDRGYGYTF.

The chain has TRBV28 and TRBJ1-2; 7 bases are shared with TRBD1. The trim removed 6 bases at V and 3 bases at J, leaving 7 bases unmatched. Germline V gene lookup returns CDR1 MDHEN and CDR2 SYDVKM. The CDR3 contains 14 residues. Here the CDR3 reads CASSLAGGDYGYTF. The DNA for the CDR3 is TGTGCCAGCAGCCTTGCAGGGGGTGACTATGGCTACACCTTC.

The genes are TRBV6-1 and TRBJ1-2; possible D gene TRBD1, 5 bases. Between the trimmed V and J ends, which lost 6 bases and 6 bases, there was a span of 20 bases. There are 15 residues in the CDR3. Per germline, CDR1 MNHNS and CDR2 SASEGT. The CDR3, as DNA: TGTGCCAGCAGCATAGGGGCAGGGTATGAAGATGGCTACACCTTC. Protein sequence: CASSIGAGYEDGYTF.

This clone was seen more than once but under ten times. V gene TRBV5-1 combines with J gene TRBJ1-2, with TRBD1 matching 8 bases. V shed 3 bases and J 8 bases; nucleotides not matched to a gene: 12. The CDR3 runs to 15 residues. CDR1 and CDR2 (germline): SGHRS, YFSETQ. CDR3 DNA sequence: TGCGCCAGCAGCTCTGCGGGGCAGGGGGCGATCGGCTACACCTTC. As protein: CASSSAGQGAIGYTF.

The CDR3 here is CASSLASGNPNSYEQYF. Written as DNA, the CDR3 is TGTGCCAGCAGCTTAGCTAGCGGGAATCCAAACTCCTACGAGCAGTACTTC. The chain employs TRBV7-2 and TRBJ2-7, with 8 bases fitting TRBD2. Trimming cost V 0 bases and J 0 bases; bases outside gene matches: 7. CDR3 length: 17 amino acids. CDR1 and CDR2 (germline): SGHTA, FQGNSA.

V is TRBV11-2 and J is TRBJ2-7; 9 nucleotides agree with TRBD1. The CDR3 is 14 residues long. V was clipped by 5 bases and J by 3 bases; unmatched bases: 5. Germline V gene data show CDR1 as SGHAT and CDR2 as FQNNGV. The CDR3 nucleotides read TGTGCCAGCAGCCTGGACAGGGGAAACTACGAGCAGTACTTC. Its protein product is CASSLDRGNYEQYF.

This clone was counted once. The rearrangement uses TRBV5-6 and TRBJ2-5; TRBD2 matches 7 bases. The V segment lost 4 bases and the J segment 2 bases; nucleotides outside the gene matches: 8. This CDR3 region has 15 residues. Germline CDR1 is SGHDT and CDR2 is YYEEEE. This CDR3 is CASSATPGRQETQYF. The CDR3 DNA sequence: TGTGCCAGCAGCGCCACCCCCGGGAGGCAAGAGACCCAGTACTTC.

This clone was detected a few times. CDR3 in DNA: TGTGCCACTATGGGACAGGACACCTACAATGAGCAGTTCTTC. Translating it yields CATMGQDTYNEQFF. This chain connects TRBV7-2 to TRBJ2-1; 8 bases map to TRBD1. The CDR3 loop spans 14 amino acids. The ends lost 10 bases at V and 2 bases at J; junction bases unmatched: 7. Germline CDR1 is SGHTA and CDR2 is FQGNSA.

This clone was counted a few times. The rearrangement uses TRBV7-2 and TRBJ1-1; D remains ambiguous. The CDR3 runs to 14 residues. Germline-derived CDR1 and CDR2 are SGHTA and FQGNSA. Trimming removed 5 bases at V and 4 bases at J, with 14 bases between. CDR3 coding DNA: TGTGCCAGCAGCCTTCCTCTCTCGGGCACTGAAGCTTTCTTT. Its protein product is CASSLPLSGTEAFF.

The chain uses TRBV12-5 and TRBJ2-3; TRBD2 aligns across 12 bases. Looked up from germline, CDR1 is LGHNT and CDR2 is FRNRAP. The CDR3 spans 15 residues. V shed 5 bases and J 6 bases; nucleotides not matched to a gene: 6. The CDR3 DNA is TGTGCTAGTGGTCCCCGGACTAGCGGGGTGGATACGCAGTATTTT. Amino acid sequence: CASGPRTSGVDTQYF.

This clone was counted only a few times. The rearrangement joins TRBV7-9 to TRBJ2-2; D gene uncertain. The CDR3 has 15 residues. The V end lost 5 bases, the J end lost 4 bases, and 14 bases lay between the germline ends. The germline CDR1 and CDR2 sequences are SEHNR and FQNEAQ (reference sequence). The CDR3 DNA sequence: TGTGCCAGCAGCCCGAGAACAGTGGGCACCGGGGAGCTGTTTTTT. This sequence encodes CASSPRTVGTGELFF.

This clone turned up a few times. This chain connects TRBV9 to TRBJ2-7; 15 bases are shared with TRBD2. V was pared by 2 bases and J by 1 base, with 1 base of the junction left unmatched. The CDR3 consists of 16 residues. CDR1 SGDLS and CDR2 YYNGEE come from the germline V gene. The CDR3 protein is CASSVGLAGGSYEQYF. The CDR3 DNA is TGTGCCAGCAGCGTGGGACTAGCGGGAGGATCCTACGAGCAGTACTTC.

CDR3 sequence: CASSFRVGGNHGYTF. The CDR3, as DNA: TGTGCCAGCAGTTTCCGCGTTGGGGGGAACCATGGCTACACCTTC. The rearrangement uses TRBV27 and TRBJ1-2; a weak D match, TRBD1 (5 bases). Trimming pared 3 bases from V and 6 bases from J, leaving 17 bases between. The V gene's germline CDR1 is MNHEY and CDR2 SMNVEV (reference sequence). The CDR3 loop spans 15 amino acids.

This clone came up a few times. The CDR3 here is CASSGSRGNEQFF. CDR3 sequence (DNA): TGTGCCAGCAGCGGATCTCGGGGAAATGAGCAGTTCTTC. V usage is TRBV7-2 and J usage is TRBJ2-1; a weak D match, TRBD2 (5 bases). The CDR3 has 13 residues. V was cut by 5 bases and J by 7 bases, with 12 bases left in between. CDR1 and CDR2 (germline): SGHTA, FQGNSA.

This clone was detected only a few times. J is TRBJ2-5 and V is TRBV11-1, with 10 bases fitting TRBD2. CDR1 and CDR2 from the germline V gene are SGHAT and FQDESV (reference sequence). The CDR3 length is 16 residues. Unmatched junction bases numbered 7, after V lost 2 bases and J lost 4 bases. The CDR3 coding sequence is TGTGCCAGCAGCTTATCACCAGCGGGAGGGGCAGAGACCCAGTACTTC. It encodes CASSLSPAGGAETQYF.

Only a few counts were recorded for this clone. The chain uses TRBV14 and TRBJ2-5, with D possibly matching TRBD2 (5 bases). CDR1 and CDR2 from the germline V gene are SGHDN and FVKESK. V lost 0 bases and J lost 7, with 15 bases in between. CDR3 length: 15 residues. The CDR3 bases are TGTGCCAGCAGCCAAGAACGGAGTAGCCGGGGGACCCAGTACTTC. Protein: CASSQERSSRGTQYF.

The chain has TRBV28 and TRBJ1-2; D gene uncertain. The V gene's germline CDR1 is MDHEN and CDR2 SYDVKM. The CDR3 is 12 residues long. Trimming took off 2 bases at V and 7 bases at J, with 8 bases between the two ends. CDR3 sequence: CASSLGPGGYTF. The CDR3 DNA is TGTGCCAGCAGTTTAGGCCCGGGTGGCTACACCTTC.

This clone was counted between two and nine times. J is TRBJ2-6 and V is TRBV9; 7 bases align to TRBD2. The CDR3 contains 17 residues. Germline assignment: CDR1 SGDLS and CDR2 YYNGEE. The junction had 5 bases not matched to a gene; V was cut back by 2 bases and J by 0 bases. The chain's CDR3 is CASSVTGGPSGANVLTF. The CDR3 coding sequence is TGTGCCAGCAGCGTTACGGGGGGTCCCTCTGGGGCCAACGTCCTGACTTTC. The full variable domain, completed using reference TRBV9 and TRBJ2-6, is DSGVTQTPKHLITATGQRVTLRCSPRSGDLSVYWYQQSLDQGLQFLIQYYNGEERAKGNILERFSAQQFPDLHSELNLSSLELGDSALYFCASSVTGGPSGANVLTFGAGSRLTVL.

This chain connects TRBV5-4 to TRBJ2-3, with D possibly matching TRBD2 (5 bases). Germline assignment: CDR1 SGHNT and CDR2 YYREEE (reference sequence). V was trimmed by 0 bases and J by 6 bases, leaving 14 bases between them. There are 15 residues in the CDR3. This CDR3 is CASSLARAAGDTQYF. For the CDR3, the DNA is TGTGCCAGCAGCTTGGCGAGGGCCGCTGGGGATACGCAGTATTTT.

The chain combines TRBV2 with TRBJ2-3; 8 bases line up with TRBD2. The CDR3 runs to 14 residues. Per the germline V gene, CDR1 is SNHLY and CDR2 is FYNNEI. The ends lost 6 bases at V and 6 bases at J; junction bases unmatched: 8. The CDR3 reads CASRESGGSDTQYF. The CDR3 region has the DNA TGTGCCAGCAGGGAGAGCGGGGGATCCGATACGCAGTATTTT.

V and J are TRBV9 and TRBJ2-3; the D gene is possibly TRBD2 (5 bases). Germline V gives CDR1 SGDLS, CDR2 YYNGEE. CDR3 length: 14 amino acids. V lost 3 bases and J lost 8, with 16 bases in between. The chain's CDR3 is CASSAYGTSGTQYF. CDR3 nucleotide sequence: TGTGCCAGCAGCGCGTACGGAACGAGCGGTACGCAGTATTTT.

The V and J genes are TRBV4-2 and TRBJ1-1; 7 bases fit TRBD1. J gave up 2 bases and V 6 bases, and 9 bases lay outside the gene matches. The germline V gene encodes CDR1 LGHNA and CDR2 YNFKEQ. The CDR3 runs to 15 residues. The CDR3 reads CASRVSGTVNTEAFF. The CDR3, as DNA: TGTGCCAGCAGGGTATCTGGGACAGTCAACACTGAAGCTTTCTTT.

This clone has just a few counts. The chain employs TRBV5-1 and TRBJ2-3, with 10 bases lining up with TRBD2. Germline CDR1 is SGHRS and CDR2 is YFSETQ. This CDR3 is 17 amino acids long. V shed 3 bases, J shed 5 bases, and the junction held 12 bases outside the gene matches. The CDR3 spells CASSSRSRIAGGDTQYF. As DNA, the CDR3 is TGCGCCAGCAGCTCCCGATCCCGAATAGCGGGGGGAGATACGCAGTATTTT.

This clone turned up a few times. This chain joins TRBV28 and TRBJ2-1, with TRBD2 identical over 14 bases. The ends lost 3 bases at V and 6 bases at J; junction bases unmatched: 1. The CDR3 extends over 15 amino acids. Germline V gene sequence: CDR1 MDHEN, CDR2 SYDVKM. CDR3 sequence reads: CASSFGTSGSNEQFF. The CDR3 DNA is TGTGCCAGCAGTTTCGGGACTAGCGGGAGCAATGAGCAGTTCTTC.

The chain recombines TRBV28 with TRBJ2-7, with TRBD2 matching over 8 bases. Per the germline V gene, CDR1 is MDHEN and CDR2 is SYDVKM. This CDR3 region has 14 residues. V was clipped by 5 bases and J by 3 bases; unmatched bases: 6. CDR3 sequence reads: CASSPGTRLYEQYF. The CDR3 DNA follows: TGTGCCAGCAGTCCCGGGACTAGACTCTACGAGCAGTACTTC.

The CDR3: CASIRELAVLYEQYF. DNA for the CDR3: TGTGCCAGCATACGTGAGCTAGCGGTCCTTTACGAGCAGTACTTC. The chain carries TRBV2 and TRBJ2-7; 7 bases are a match to TRBD2. The CDR3 is 15 amino acids. The germline gives CDR1 SNHLY, CDR2 FYNNEI. V shed 7 bases, J shed 4 bases, and the junction held 13 bases outside the gene matches.

This clone was seen a handful of times. The genes are TRBV28 and TRBJ1-1; the match to TRBD1 covers 10 bases. The V gene end was trimmed by 3 bases and the J gene end by 6 bases; junction bases not matched to a gene: 7. The CDR3 covers 15 residues. Germline lookup yields CDR1 MDHEN and CDR2 SYDVKM. The CDR3 reads CASSLGGQGWSEAFF. For the CDR3, the DNA is TGTGCCAGCAGTTTGGGGGGACAGGGGTGGTCTGAAGCTTTCTTT.